A selection of T cell receptor beta chains follows, all from one sample in a study of radiation and T cells in renal cell carcinoma. Some clones are missing from TCRdb's copy, which holds only in-frame ones; the method was immunoSEQ multiplex PCR. The sample consists of over 85,000 clones, over 65% of them appearing once. The input for sequencing was blood, taken from a patient whose treatment included radiotherapy and nephrectomy. The receptors derive from a man between 60 and 75 years old with renal cell carcinoma. CDR3s include the opening cysteine and the closing phenylalanine or tryptophan. D genes are given only for firm matches. Size values are once, few and many counts, or a class for expanded clones, and some rows have none.

TGTGCCAGCAGCGTAGGAGACCAACCCCGGTACGAGCAGTACTTC | CASSVGDQPRYEQYF | TRBV9 | . | . | TRBJ2-7
TGTGCCAGCAGCCCCCTGAACACCGGGGAGCTGTTTTTT | CASSPLNTGELFF | TRBV7-8 | . | . | TRBJ2-2
TGTGCCAGCAGCTCCGGGCCAGCCAGGGAGCGACTGTTTTTT | CASSSGPARERLFF | TRBV28 | . | . | TRBJ1-4
TGCGCCAGCAGCCAAGAAGGTAATCCGAACACCGGGGAGCTGTTTTTT | CASSQEGNPNTGELFF | TRBV4-1 | . | . | TRBJ2-2
TGTGCCAGCAGCCGACCGGGGGCTGGAAACACCATATATTTT | CASSRPGAGNTIYF | TRBV5-6 | . | . | TRBJ1-3
TGTGCCATCAGTGGGGACAGGGGGGATGAAAAACTGTTTTTT | CAISGDRGDEKLFF | TRBV10-3 | TRBD1 | . | TRBJ1-4
TGTGCCAGCAGCGGTGGTCCTTTCCTTTACAATGAGCAGTTCTTC | CASSGGPFLYNEQFF | TRBV5-6 | . | . | TRBJ2-1
TGTGCCAGCAGCAAACCGGGTAGGCCAACCTACAATGAGCAGTTCTTC | CASSKPGRPTYNEQFF | TRBV21-1 | . | . | TRBJ2-1
TGTGCCAGCAGTGAAACCCCAGCGGGAGCGGCCGGGGAGCTGTTTTTT | CASSETPAGAAGELFF | TRBV2 | TRBD2 | . | TRBJ2-2
TGTGCCAGCAGAGGACCTTCTCGCGGGGCCAAAAACATTCAGTACTTC | CASRGPSRGAKNIQYF | TRBV21-1 | . | . | TRBJ2-4
TGTGCCAGCAGTTTCGGTGGGCTGGAGACCCAGTACTTC | CASSFGGLETQYF | TRBV27 | . | . | TRBJ2-5
TGTGCCTGGACCCTGAGCTCTGGAAACACCATATATTTT | CAWTLSSGNTIYF | TRBV30 | . | . | TRBJ1-3
TGTGCCAGTAGTATAGGCTTCCGGGGGGCAGAGACCCAGTACTTC | CASSIGFRGAETQYF | TRBV19 | . | . | TRBJ2-5
TGTGCCAGCAACCTTAGGGGTAGCGGGGACACCGGGGAGCTGTTTTTT | CASNLRGSGDTGELFF | TRBV5-4 | TRBD2 | . | TRBJ2-2
TGTGCCAGCAGTTTACGACAGGTTGGTACGCAGTATTTT | CASSLRQVGTQYF | TRBV28 | . | . | TRBJ2-3
TGTGCCAGCAGCTTAATATTAGCGGGAATTGGCGAGCAGTACTTC | CASSLILAGIGEQYF | TRBV7-2 | TRBD2 | few | TRBJ2-7
TGTGCCAGCAGTGGGGGACTAGCGGGAGGGAACTACGAGCAGTACTTC | CASSGGLAGGNYEQYF | TRBV2 | TRBD2 | few | TRBJ2-7
TGTGCCAGCAGCTTCAGAACAGGGGGCATCTCTGGGGCCAACGTCCTGACTTTC | CASSFRTGGISGANVLTF | TRBV7-2 | TRBD1 | . | TRBJ2-6
TGTGCCATCAAGGGACTAGCGTCCACAGATACGCAGTATTTT | CAIKGLASTDTQYF | TRBV10-3 | TRBD2 | . | TRBJ2-3
TGTGCCAGCAGCGAGAGATGGGGGCGTACTAATGAAAAACTGTTTTTT | CASSERWGRTNEKLFF | TRBV7-6 | . | . | TRBJ1-4
TGCGCCAGCAGCATAGATAGCGGGAGGGGGTTGGCCATAGCCAAAAACATTCAGTACTTC | CASSIDSGRGLAIAKNIQYF | TRBV5-1 | TRBD2 | . | TRBJ2-4
TGTGCCACCAGCGATTCAGGGGCCGGGACCCCAAATCAGCCCCAGCATTTT | CATSDSGAGTPNQPQHF | TRBV15 | . | . | TRBJ1-5
TGTGCCAGCAGTTTAGGTGGGCTGGGGACCCAGTACTTC | CASSLGGLGTQYF | TRBV27 | . | . | TRBJ2-5
TGTGCCAGTAGTAGACAGCTTAATGAAAAACTGTTTTTT | CASSRQLNEKLFF | TRBV19 | . | . | TRBJ1-4